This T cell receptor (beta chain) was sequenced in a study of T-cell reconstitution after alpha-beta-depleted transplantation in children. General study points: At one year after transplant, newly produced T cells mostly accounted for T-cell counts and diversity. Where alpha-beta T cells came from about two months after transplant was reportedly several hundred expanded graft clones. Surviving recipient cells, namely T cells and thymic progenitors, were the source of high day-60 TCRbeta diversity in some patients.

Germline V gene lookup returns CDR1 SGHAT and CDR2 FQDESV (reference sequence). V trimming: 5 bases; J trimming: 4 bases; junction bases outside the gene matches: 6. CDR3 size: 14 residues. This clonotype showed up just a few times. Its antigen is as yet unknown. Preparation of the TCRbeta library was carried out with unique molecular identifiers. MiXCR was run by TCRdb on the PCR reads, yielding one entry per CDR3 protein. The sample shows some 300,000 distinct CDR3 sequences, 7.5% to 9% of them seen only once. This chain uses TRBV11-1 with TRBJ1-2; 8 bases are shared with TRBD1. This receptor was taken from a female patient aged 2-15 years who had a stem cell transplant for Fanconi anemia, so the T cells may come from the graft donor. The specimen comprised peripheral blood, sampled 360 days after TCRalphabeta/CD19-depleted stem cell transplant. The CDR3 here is CASSVGQGIYGYTF. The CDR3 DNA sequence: TGTGCCAGCAGCGTAGGACAGGGCATCTATGGCTACACCTTC.